The source of this T cell receptor beta chain is a study of T cell responses to AZD1222 COVID-19 vaccine. Study context: Pooling covered second doses at about 4 or about 12 weeks.

Broader study findings: White British ancestry dominated among donors, who included more females, and clonal diversity was possibly underestimated. Two doses of AZD1222 preceded a rise in Spike-specific TCR breadth and depth. Of the AZD1222 recipients, only 5 to 7 were seropositive at baseline.

The germline V and J ends were trimmed by 2 bases and 2 bases, with 16 bases remaining between them. The length of the CDR3 is 17 residues. Germline CDR1 reads MNHNS; CDR2 reads SASEGT. With respect to this clone: Its antigen is still unknown.

The data were produced by immunoSEQ multiplex PCR, yet TCRdb's version contains in-frame clones alone and is incomplete. Found here are under 150,000 clones, 92% of them singletons; the top ten hold under 1.2%. This receptor was obtained from an adult in good health. Sample: peripheral blood, taken on day 0 of AZD1222 vaccination. The J gene is TRBJ1-3, the V gene TRBV6-1; the D is unclear. The CDR3 DNA follows: TGTGCCAGCAGTGAAAGCGGGATTAAGAGGCCTGGAAACACCATATATTTT. This sequence encodes CASSESGIKRPGNTIYF.